The TCR beta chain under discussion was sequenced for a study of T cell changes during pregnancy in multiple sclerosis. Clones were read by immunoSEQ multiplex PCR, and TCRdb kept only the in-frame ones, dropping some. The sample lists roughly 60,000 clones, 70% to 90% occurring once. This clone was seen ten or more times. The CDR3 consists of 15 residues. Germline CDR1 GTSNPN, CDR2 SVGIG (reference sequence). The ends were cut back, 0 bases at V and 0 bases at J, with 9 bases in the middle. The TCR sequence derives from a female donor with multiple sclerosis, enrolled in a pregnancy study. The J gene is TRBJ1-3, the V gene TRBV30; tentatively, D is TRBD1 (5 bases). The specimen was CD4+ T cells from peripheral blood mononuclear cells, collected in the first trimester of pregnancy. In DNA, the CDR3 is TGTGCCTGGAGTGTGGGACTGACCTCTGGAAACACCATATATTTT. Its translation: CAWSVGLTSGNTIYF.